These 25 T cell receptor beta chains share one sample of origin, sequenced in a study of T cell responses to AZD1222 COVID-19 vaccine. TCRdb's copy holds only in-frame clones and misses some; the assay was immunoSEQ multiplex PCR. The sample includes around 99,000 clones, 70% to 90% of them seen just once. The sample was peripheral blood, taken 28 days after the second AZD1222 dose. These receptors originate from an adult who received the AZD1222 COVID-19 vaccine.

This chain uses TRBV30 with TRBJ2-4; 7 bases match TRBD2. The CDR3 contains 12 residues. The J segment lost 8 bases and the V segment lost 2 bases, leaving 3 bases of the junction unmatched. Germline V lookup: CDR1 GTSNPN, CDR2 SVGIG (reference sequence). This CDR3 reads CAWSPGGDIQYF. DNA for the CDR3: TGTGCCTGGAGTCCTGGGGGGGACATTCAGTACTTC.

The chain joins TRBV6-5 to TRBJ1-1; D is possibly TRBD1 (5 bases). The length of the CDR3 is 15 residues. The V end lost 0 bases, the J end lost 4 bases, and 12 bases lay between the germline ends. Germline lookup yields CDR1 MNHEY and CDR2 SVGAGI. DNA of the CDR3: TGTGCCAGCAGTTACTCGGGCGCGGGGGGCACTGAAGCTTTCTTT. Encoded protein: CASSYSGAGGTEAFF.

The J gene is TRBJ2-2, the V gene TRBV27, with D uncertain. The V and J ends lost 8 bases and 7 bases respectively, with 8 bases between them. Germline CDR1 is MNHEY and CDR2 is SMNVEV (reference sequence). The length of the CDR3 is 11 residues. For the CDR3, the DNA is TGTGCCAGCTCCTCCGGCGGGGAGCTGTTTTTT. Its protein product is CASSSGGELFF.

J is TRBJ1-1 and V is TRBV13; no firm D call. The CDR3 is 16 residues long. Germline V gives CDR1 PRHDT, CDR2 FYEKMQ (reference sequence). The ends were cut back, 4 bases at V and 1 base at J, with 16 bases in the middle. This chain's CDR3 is CASSSRLTPGNTEAFF. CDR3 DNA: TGTGCCAGCAGCTCGCGATTAACCCCAGGGAACACTGAAGCTTTCTTT.

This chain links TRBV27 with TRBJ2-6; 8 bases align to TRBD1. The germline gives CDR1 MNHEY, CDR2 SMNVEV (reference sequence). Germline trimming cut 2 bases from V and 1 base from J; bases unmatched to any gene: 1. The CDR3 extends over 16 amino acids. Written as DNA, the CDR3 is TGTGCCAGCAGTTTAACAGGGGGATCTGGGGCCAACGTCCTGACTTTC. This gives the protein CASSLTGGSGANVLTF.

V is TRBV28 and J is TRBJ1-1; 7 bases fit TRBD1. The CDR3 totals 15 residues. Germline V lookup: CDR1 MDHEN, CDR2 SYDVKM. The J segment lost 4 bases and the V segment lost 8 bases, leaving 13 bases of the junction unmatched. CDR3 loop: CASVITTGRSTEAFF. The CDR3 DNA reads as TGTGCCAGCGTGATTACGACAGGGCGGAGCACTGAAGCTTTCTTT.

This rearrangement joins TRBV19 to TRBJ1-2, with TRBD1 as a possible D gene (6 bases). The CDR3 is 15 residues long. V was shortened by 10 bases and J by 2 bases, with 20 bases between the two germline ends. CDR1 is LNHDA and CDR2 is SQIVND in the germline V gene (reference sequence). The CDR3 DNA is TGTGCCACCTCGAGCGGGGCAGGGGTGAACTATGGCTACACCTTC. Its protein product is CATSSGAGVNYGYTF. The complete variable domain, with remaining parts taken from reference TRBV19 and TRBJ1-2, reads DGGITQSPKYLFRKEGQNVTLSCEQNLNHDAMYWYRQDPGQGLRLIYYSQIVNDFQKGDIAEGYSVSREKKESFPLTVTSAQKNPTAFYLCATSSGAGVNYGYTFGSGTRLTVV.

The CDR3 coding sequence is TGTGCCAGCAGTATGACAGGGGGCGCTGAAGCTTTCTTT. Translated: CASSMTGGAEAFF. The chain couples TRBV5-4 to TRBJ1-1; 10 bases align to TRBD1. The CDR3 has 13 amino acids. Per germline, CDR1 SGHNT and CDR2 YYREEE (reference sequence). J was trimmed by 6 bases and V by 5 bases; bases with no gene match: 4.

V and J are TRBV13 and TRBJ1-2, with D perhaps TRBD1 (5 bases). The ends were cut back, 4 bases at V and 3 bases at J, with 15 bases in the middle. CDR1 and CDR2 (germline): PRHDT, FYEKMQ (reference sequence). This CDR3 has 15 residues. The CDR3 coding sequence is TGTGCCAGCAGCTCGACGGGGGGGATGGACTATGGCTACACCTTC. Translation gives CASSSTGGMDYGYTF.

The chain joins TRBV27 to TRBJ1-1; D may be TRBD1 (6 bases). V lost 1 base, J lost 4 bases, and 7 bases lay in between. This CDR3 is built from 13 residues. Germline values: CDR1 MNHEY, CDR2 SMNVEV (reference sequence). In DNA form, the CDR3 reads TGTGCCAGCAGTTTATGGGGGGCCACTGAAGCTTTCTTT. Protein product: CASSLWGATEAFF.

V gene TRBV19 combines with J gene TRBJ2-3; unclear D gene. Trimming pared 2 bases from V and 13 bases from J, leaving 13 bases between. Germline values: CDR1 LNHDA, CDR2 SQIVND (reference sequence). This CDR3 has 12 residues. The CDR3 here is CASSIMGSGKYF. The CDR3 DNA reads TGTGCCAGTAGTATAATGGGCAGTGGGAAGTATTTT.

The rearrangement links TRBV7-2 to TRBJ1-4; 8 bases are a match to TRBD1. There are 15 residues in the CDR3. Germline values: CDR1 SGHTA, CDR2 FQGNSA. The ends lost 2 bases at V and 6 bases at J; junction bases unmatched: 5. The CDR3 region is CASSLTDRDHEKLFF. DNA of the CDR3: TGTGCCAGCAGCTTAACGGACAGGGACCATGAAAAACTGTTTTTT.

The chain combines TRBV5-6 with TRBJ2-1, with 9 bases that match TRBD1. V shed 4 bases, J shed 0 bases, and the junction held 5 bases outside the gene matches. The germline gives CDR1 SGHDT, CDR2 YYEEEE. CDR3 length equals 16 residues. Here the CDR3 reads CASSTGQGSSYNEQFF. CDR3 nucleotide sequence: TGTGCCAGCAGCACTGGACAGGGGAGCTCCTACAATGAGCAGTTCTTC.

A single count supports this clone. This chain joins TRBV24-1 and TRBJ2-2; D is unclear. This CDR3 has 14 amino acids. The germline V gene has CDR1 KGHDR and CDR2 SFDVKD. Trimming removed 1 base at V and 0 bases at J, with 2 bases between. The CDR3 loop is CATSDLSNTGELFF. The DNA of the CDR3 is TGTGCCACCAGTGATTTATCGAACACCGGGGAGCTGTTTTTT.

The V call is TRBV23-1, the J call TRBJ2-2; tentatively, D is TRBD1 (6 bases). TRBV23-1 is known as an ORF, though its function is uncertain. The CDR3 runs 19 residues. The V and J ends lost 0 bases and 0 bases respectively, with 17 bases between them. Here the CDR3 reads CASSQSKRTATSNTGELFF. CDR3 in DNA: TGCGCCAGCAGTCAATCGAAGCGGACAGCTACATCGAACACCGGGGAGCTGTTTTTT.

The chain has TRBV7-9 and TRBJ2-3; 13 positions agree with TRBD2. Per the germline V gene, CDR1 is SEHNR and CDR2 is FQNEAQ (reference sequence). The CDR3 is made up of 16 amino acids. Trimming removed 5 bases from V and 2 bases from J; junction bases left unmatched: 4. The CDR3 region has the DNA TGTGCCAGCAGCCAACTAGCGGGGGGGCTCACAGATACGCAGTATTTT. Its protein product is CASSQLAGGLTDTQYF.

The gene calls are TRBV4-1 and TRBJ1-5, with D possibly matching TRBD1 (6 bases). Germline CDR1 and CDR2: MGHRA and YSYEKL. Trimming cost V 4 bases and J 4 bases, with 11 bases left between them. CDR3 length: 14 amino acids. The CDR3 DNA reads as TGCGCCAGCAGCCCTACAGGGCCGAATCAGCCCCAGCATTTT. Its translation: CASSPTGPNQPQHF.

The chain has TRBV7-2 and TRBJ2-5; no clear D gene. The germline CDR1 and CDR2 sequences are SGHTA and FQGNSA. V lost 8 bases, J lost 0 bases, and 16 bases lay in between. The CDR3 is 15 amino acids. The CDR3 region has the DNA TGTGCCAGCGGGTCGACGCGTGGGTACCAAGAGACCCAGTACTTC. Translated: CASGSTRGYQETQYF.

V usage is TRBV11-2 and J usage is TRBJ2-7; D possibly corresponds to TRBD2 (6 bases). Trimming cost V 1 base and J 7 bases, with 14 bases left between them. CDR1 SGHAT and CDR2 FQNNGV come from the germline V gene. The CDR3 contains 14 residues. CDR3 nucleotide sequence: TGTGCCAGCAGCTTAGCCCAGGAGGGTGGGGAGCAGTACTTC. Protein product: CASSLAQEGGEQYF.

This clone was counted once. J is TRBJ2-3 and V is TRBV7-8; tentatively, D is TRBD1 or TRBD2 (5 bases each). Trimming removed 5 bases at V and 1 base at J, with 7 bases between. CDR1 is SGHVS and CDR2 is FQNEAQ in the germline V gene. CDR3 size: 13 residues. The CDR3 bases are TGTGCCAGCAGCCGGGACCGCACAGATACGCAGTATTTT. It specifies CASSRDRTDTQYF.

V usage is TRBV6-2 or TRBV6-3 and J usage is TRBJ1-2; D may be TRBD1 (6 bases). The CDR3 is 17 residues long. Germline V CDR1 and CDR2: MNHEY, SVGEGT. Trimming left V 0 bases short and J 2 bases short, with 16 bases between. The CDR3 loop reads CASSYSTAGAKNYGYTF. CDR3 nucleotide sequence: TGTGCCAGCAGTTACTCGACGGCAGGGGCGAAAAACTATGGCTACACCTTC.

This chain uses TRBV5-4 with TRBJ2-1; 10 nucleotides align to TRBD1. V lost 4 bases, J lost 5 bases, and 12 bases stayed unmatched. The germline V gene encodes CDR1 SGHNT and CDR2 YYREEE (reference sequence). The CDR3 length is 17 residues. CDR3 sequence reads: CASSKKAGGTGDNEQFF. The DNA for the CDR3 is TGTGCCAGCAGCAAGAAAGCCGGCGGGACAGGGGACAATGAGCAGTTCTTC.

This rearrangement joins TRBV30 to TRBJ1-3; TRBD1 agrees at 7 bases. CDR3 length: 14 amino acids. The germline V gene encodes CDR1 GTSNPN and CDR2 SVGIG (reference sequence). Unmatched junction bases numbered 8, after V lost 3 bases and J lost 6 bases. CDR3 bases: TGTGCCTGGAGGCCCGACAGGGCAGAAAACACCATATATTTT. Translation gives CAWRPDRAENTIYF.

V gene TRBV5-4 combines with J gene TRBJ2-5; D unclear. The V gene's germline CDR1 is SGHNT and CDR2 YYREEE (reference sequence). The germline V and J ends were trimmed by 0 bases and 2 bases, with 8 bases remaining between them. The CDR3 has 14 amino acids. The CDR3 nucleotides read TGTGCCAGCAGCTTGGCCGTTGAGCAAGAGACCCAGTACTTC. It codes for CASSLAVEQETQYF.

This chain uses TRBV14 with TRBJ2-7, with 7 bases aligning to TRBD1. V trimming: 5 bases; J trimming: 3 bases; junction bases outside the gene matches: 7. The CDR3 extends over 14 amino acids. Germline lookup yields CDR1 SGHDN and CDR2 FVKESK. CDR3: CASSYRDRIYEQYF. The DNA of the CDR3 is TGTGCCAGCAGCTACCGGGACAGAATCTACGAGCAGTACTTC.